Given below is one T cell receptor (beta chain) in context. Its matching antigen is unknown. The data are from a study of somatic mutations in cytotoxic T cells in rheumatoid arthritis. Turning to the study itself: Flow sorting at nearly 100% purity was applied to some V beta antibody-stained T-cell populations, which included V beta1+ cells sequenced for TCRB.

Magnetic beads with positive selection isolated CD4+ and CD8+ fractions, whose purity was verified by flow cytometry. Per the germline V gene, CDR1 is MNHEY and CDR2 is SMNVEV (reference sequence). CDR3 length equals 14 residues. Trimming took 3 bases from V and 2 from J, leaving 11 bases between them. Whole-study findings and limits: The CD8+ clonality of rheumatoid arthritis patients increased with age, whereas that of healthy controls did not. Slight underrepresentation of TRBV07 in rheumatoid arthritis patients was not adjusted for multiple comparisons.

Data came from immunoSEQ multiplex PCR; TCRdb stores just in-frame clones and leaves some out. This table holds some 20,000 clones, over 80% found once. Sequencing was performed on CD8+ T cells sorted from blood. The receptor was isolated from a man aged 18 to 29 with rheumatoid arthritis. The chain combines TRBV27 with TRBJ2-7; the D gene is possibly TRBD2 (5 bases). The CDR3 here is CASSFGVDPYEQYF. As DNA, the CDR3 is TGTGCCAGCAGTTTCGGGGTTGACCCCTACGAGCAGTACTTC.